A selection of T cell receptor beta chains follows, all from one sample in a study of cytomegalovirus exposure and HLA in healthy donors. Assay: immunoSEQ multiplex PCR; the TCRdb copy retains only in-frame clones and omits some. The repertoire table contains about 200,000 clones. Sequencing was done on a sample of PBMCs. These TCRs come from a man aged 25-45 years in good health and CMV-seronegative. The CDR3 runs from the conserved cysteine through the conserved F or W. Each record gives: J gene, D gene, V gene, CDR3 protein, CDR3 DNA. The D gene is left open where the match is weak.

TRBJ2-7,.,TRBV28,CASSSVGHPGYEQYF,TGTGCCAGCAGTTCGGTGGGACACCCCGGCTACGAGCAGTACTTC
TRBJ1-2,.,TRBV5-1,CASSSRQRTEPNYGYTF,TGCGCCAGCAGCTCTCGACAGCGCACGGAACCCAACTATGGCTACACCTTC
TRBJ1-4,.,TRBV11-3,CASSRGGATNEKLFF,TGTGCCAGCAGCCGAGGTGGCGCTACAAATGAAAAACTGTTTTTT
TRBJ2-7,TRBD2,TRBV15,CATSREVTSSSREQYF,TGTGCCACCAGCAGAGAAGTGACTAGCTCCTCTAGGGAGCAGTACTTC
TRBJ2-7,TRBD2,TRBV30,CAWSVLTSAYEQYF,TGTGCCTGGAGTGTACTAACTAGCGCATACGAGCAGTACTTC
TRBJ1-1,TRBD1,TRBV6-1,CASLHTGQGFTEAFF,TGTGCCAGCTTACACACGGGACAGGGATTCACTGAAGCTTTCTTT
TRBJ2-3,.,TRBV4-3,CASSQDRGGGILDTQYF,TGCGCCAGCAGCCAAGATCGGGGAGGGGGTATATTGGATACGCAGTATTTT
TRBJ2-1,TRBD2,TRBV10-3,CAISGSGGQSSYNEQFF,TGTGCCATCAGTGGGAGCGGGGGCCAAAGCTCCTACAATGAGCAGTTCTTC
TRBJ2-3,TRBD2,TRBV7-3,CASSGGDYTQYF,TGTGCCAGCAGCGGGGGGGACTATACGCAGTATTTT
TRBJ1-4,.,TRBV7-9,CAGGRTNEKLFF,TGTGCCGGGGGCAGAACTAATGAAAAACTGTTTTTT
TRBJ1-2,.,TRBV18,CASSPPVRDYGYTF,TGTGCCAGCTCACCACCGGTCAGGGACTATGGCTACACCTTC
TRBJ2-1,.,TRBV4-2,CASSQVTRNEQFF,TGTGCCAGCAGCCAAGTGACAAGAAATGAGCAGTTCTTC